Included here is one T cell receptor (beta chain) sequence, with context. Its target is unknown. Unmatched junction bases numbered 6, after V lost 1 base and J lost 0 bases. This CDR3 comprises 17 residues. CDR1 is SGHAT and CDR2 is FQNNGV in the germline V gene. TCRdb's copy holds only in-frame clones and misses some; the assay was immunoSEQ multiplex PCR. Of tens of thousands of clones in the sample, around 84% are singletons; the top ten hold around 2.4%. The data belong to a study of OX40 agonist ivuxolimab in advanced cancers. The study's findings and limits: At 0.1 to 3.0 mg/kg, clonal expansion of CD4+ and CD8+ blood T cells had occurred by week 6. Compared with others, partial responders at 0.1-3.0 mg/kg displayed clonal expansion among the lowest.

This chain uses TRBV11-2 with TRBJ2-1; 7 nucleotides align to TRBD2. Sequencing was performed on CD4+ or CD8+ T cells sorted from blood, taken in a trial of the OX40 agonist ivuxolimab. The receptor was derived from an adult with an advanced solid tumor such as melanoma, head and neck, liver or kidney cancer. Here the CDR3 DNA reads TGTGCCAGCAGCTTAGGCCCGGGAGGCAGCTCCTACAATGAGCAGTTCTTC. Protein sequence: CASSLGPGGSSYNEQFF.